This T cell receptor (beta chain) was recorded in a study of cytotoxic CD8 clonotypes in ibrutinib-treated CLL. Whole-study findings and limits: Public clonotypes were rare and shrank or held steady on treatment.

With sequencing, the targeted depth ranged from 1 in 200,000 to 1 in 1 million T cells. Profiled with immunoSEQ multiplex PCR; TCRdb holds only in-frame clones, not every one. The sample shows 250,000 to 350,000 clones, roughly 76% of them seen only once. As for this clone: Antigen unknown.

This TCR came from a human donor with chronic lymphocytic leukemia. Sequencing was performed on PBMCs, taken at disease progression, from a patient treated with ibrutinib.

The CDR3 DNA reads TGTGCCAGCAAACCCCGGGACAGTAGCTTCTCTGGGGCCAACGTCCTGACTTTC. Its translation: CASKPRDSSFSGANVLTF. The chain has TRBV27 and TRBJ2-6; 7 bases match TRBD1. This CDR3 is built from 18 residues. Germline CDR1 MNHEY, CDR2 SMNVEV (reference sequence). V lost 7 bases and J lost 0; bases outside the gene matches: 12. The whole variable domain, remainder taken from reference TRBV27 and TRBJ2-6, is EAQVTQNPRYLITVTGKKLTVTCSQNMNHEYMSWYRQDPGLGLRQIYYSMNVEVTDKGDVPEGYKVSRKEKRNFPLILESPSPNQTSLYFCASKPRDSSFSGANVLTFGAGSRLTVL.